The 31 T cell receptor beta chains in this list originate from one sample, sequenced in a study of post-analysis software for immune sequencing data. Whole-study findings and limits: Controls showed lower frequencies than patients for roughly five TRBV segments, and TRBV5-6, TRBV5-1 and TRBV20-1 were among these.

The TCR beta cDNA libraries contained unique molecular identifiers. MiXCR was run by TCRdb on the PCR reads, yielding one entry per CDR3 protein. Altogether 800,000 to 950,000 distinct CDR3 sequences are present, about 57% being singletons, with the ten largest covering around 4.5%. These receptors lack a known antigen. What was sequenced was blood. The receptors originated from a girl under 18 with multiple sclerosis.

The chain couples TRBV7-9 to TRBJ2-1, with D perhaps TRBD1 or TRBD2 (5 bases each). CDR1 and CDR2 from the germline V gene are SEHNR and FQNEAQ (reference sequence). V was cut by 5 bases and J by 3 bases, with 17 bases left in between. The CDR3 has 16 amino acids. The CDR3 is CASSTDGTKFYNEQFF. In nucleotides, the CDR3 is TGTGCCAGCAGCACAGACGGGACCAAATTCTACAATGAGCAGTTCTTC. The full variable domain, in which reference TRBV7-9 and TRBJ2-1 provide the parts outside the CDR3, is DTGVSQNPRHKITKRGQNVTFRCDPISEHNRLYWYRQTLGQGPEFLTYFQNEAQLEKSRLLSDRFSAERPKGSFSTLEIQRTEQGDSAMYLCASSTDGTKFYNEQFFGPGTRLTVL.

This clonotype was found a few times. The chain recombines TRBV10-3 with TRBJ1-2; D might be TRBD1 (5 bases). This CDR3 region has 15 residues. Germline CDR1 is ENHRY and CDR2 is SYGVKD. V was trimmed by 0 bases and J by 5 bases, leaving 13 bases between them. CDR3 loop: CAISESEGRAYGYTF. The CDR3 coding sequence is TGTGCCATCAGTGAGTCAGAGGGGAGAGCATATGGCTACACCTTC.

The chain combines TRBV5-1 with TRBJ2-7; 10 bases fit TRBD1. Trimming removed 4 bases from V and 4 bases from J; junction bases left unmatched: 2. The CDR3 consists of 13 residues. Looked up from germline, CDR1 is SGHRS and CDR2 is YFSETQ. CDR3 in amino acids: CASSGGQGYEQYF. In DNA, the CDR3 is TGCGCCAGCAGCGGGGGACAGGGGTACGAGCAGTACTTC.

This clonotype turned up a few times. The chain couples TRBV7-9 to TRBJ2-5, with D unresolved. V gave up 5 bases and J gave up 3 bases, with 13 bases separating them. Germline loops: CDR1 SEHNR, CDR2 FQNEAQ (reference sequence). This CDR3 has 14 amino acids. The CDR3 DNA reads TGTGCCAGCAGCCGACTCGCAGGAAAAGAGACCCAGTACTTC. It translates to CASSRLAGKETQYF.

This clonotype has more than one count but fewer than ten. V gene TRBV29-1 combines with J gene TRBJ1-5, with unresolved D. Per germline, CDR1 SQVTM and CDR2 ANQGSEA. The CDR3 contains 13 residues. V lost 4 bases to trimming and J lost 5 bases, with 12 bases between them. This CDR3 is CSVGWSRDQPQHF. The CDR3 DNA reads TGCAGCGTTGGTTGGTCTAGAGATCAGCCCCAGCATTTT.

The rearrangement joins TRBV7-3 to TRBJ2-7; D gene uncertain. V was trimmed by 4 bases and J by 12 bases, leaving 13 bases between them. Germline CDR1 reads SGHTA; CDR2 reads FQGTGA. The CDR3 spans 11 residues. As DNA, the CDR3 is TGTGCCAGCAGCTCCTACGTCCCTAGGTACTTC. This encodes CASSSYVPRYF.

The rearrangement links TRBV20-1 to TRBJ2-3; D possibly matches TRBD1 or TRBD2 (5 bases each). Trimming took off 5 bases at V and 0 bases at J, with 18 bases between the two ends. Germline CDR1 is DFQATT and CDR2 is SNEGSKA (reference sequence). The CDR3 contains 16 residues. DNA for the CDR3: TGCAGTGCTGGGGGAGATCCAGCGGTGAGCACAGATACGCAGTATTTT. Its translation is CSAGGDPAVSTDTQYF.

This chain links TRBV20-1 with TRBJ2-1, with 9 bases aligning to TRBD2. In germline, CDR1 is DFQATT, CDR2 SNEGSKA (reference sequence). V lost 5 bases and J lost 7; bases outside the gene matches: 6. The length of the CDR3 is 13 residues. The CDR3 loop is CSADPGLANEQFF. DNA for the CDR3: TGCAGTGCTGACCCGGGACTAGCTAATGAGCAGTTCTTC.

Only one count was recorded for this clonotype. This chain uses TRBV20-1 with TRBJ2-4; D gene uncertain. The J call could be wrong; TRBJ2-7 is a better fit for the DNA end. Germline V gene lookup returns CDR1 DFQATT and CDR2 SNEGSKA (reference sequence). The CDR3 extends over 12 amino acids. The CDR3 region is CSALQAGYEQYF. For the CDR3, the DNA is TGCAGTGCCCTGCAGGCAGGCTACGAGCAGTACTTC.

The chain is built from TRBV7-2 and TRBJ2-4; possible D gene TRBD1, 5 bases. Germline CDR1 reads SGHTA; CDR2 reads FQGNSA. The V end lost 8 bases, the J end lost 0 bases, and 11 bases lay between the germline ends. The CDR3 totals 14 residues. The CDR3 region has the DNA TGTGCCAGCGGGCAGGACAAAGCCAAAAACATTCAGTACTTC. Its translation is CASGQDKAKNIQYF.

This clonotype was seen more than once but under ten times. This rearrangement joins TRBV7-2 to TRBJ2-3, with D maybe TRBD2 (5 bases). There are 16 residues in the CDR3. Germline V gene data show CDR1 as SGHTA and CDR2 as FQGNSA. Trimming took off 3 bases at V and 1 base at J, with 14 bases between the two ends. The CDR3 DNA follows: TGTGCCAGCAGCTTGGGTCCGGGGTCTCGCACAGATACGCAGTATTTT. Translated: CASSLGPGSRTDTQYF.

The chain is built from TRBV6-6 and TRBJ2-3, with a possible D match to TRBD2 (6 bases). The CDR3 contains 17 residues. V lost 2 bases and J lost 0, with 15 bases in between. Germline V gene sequence: CDR1 MNHNY, CDR2 SVGAGI (reference sequence). DNA of the CDR3: TGTGCCAGCAGTTACCCGCGGGGCCCGAAAAGCACAGATACGCAGTATTTT. It specifies CASSYPRGPKSTDTQYF.

In its sample, this clonotype was seen a few times. The chain is built from TRBV7-3 and TRBJ2-7, with 7 bases identical to TRBD2. V shed 1 base and J 5 bases; nucleotides not matched to a gene: 20. The CDR3 runs to 19 residues. The germline V gene encodes CDR1 SGHTA and CDR2 FQGTGA. The CDR3 loop is CASSLKGGLARVPDDEQYF. CDR3 bases: TGTGCCAGCAGCTTAAAGGGAGGGCTAGCGCGAGTCCCGGATGACGAGCAGTACTTC.

The table lists this clonotype with a few counts. J is TRBJ2-1 and V is TRBV20-1, with 7 positions matching TRBD1. The CDR3 spans 12 residues. Germline V CDR1 and CDR2: DFQATT, SNEGSKA (reference sequence). With V trimmed by 5 bases and J by 5 bases, 3 bases remained unmatched. The CDR3 here is CSAPGQNNEQFF. CDR3 DNA: TGCAGTGCTCCGGGACAGAACAATGAGCAGTTCTTC.

V and J are TRBV2 and TRBJ2-3; D gene ambiguous. CDR1 is SNHLY and CDR2 is FYNNEI in the germline V gene. Trimming cost V 4 bases and J 3 bases, with 11 bases left between them. This CDR3 contains 14 residues. In nucleotides, the CDR3 is TGTGCCAGCAGTGGGTCGATCGGAACAGATACGCAGTATTTT. Translating it yields CASSGSIGTDTQYF.

This chain joins TRBV5-1 and TRBJ2-1; D is possibly TRBD1 (5 bases). CDR3 length: 16 residues. Germline V gene data show CDR1 as SGHRS and CDR2 as YFSETQ. Deletions cut 0 bases from V and 8 bases from J, with 18 bases between. For the CDR3, the DNA is TGCGCCAGCAGCTTGGGGGGCAGCGACGTCACGGATGAGCAGTTCTTC. This translates into CASSLGGSDVTDEQFF.

The V gene is TRBV18, the J gene TRBJ2-5, with 8 nucleotides matching TRBD2. The V gene's germline CDR1 is KGHSH and CDR2 LQKENI. Germline trimming cut 1 base from V and 2 bases from J; bases unmatched to any gene: 12. This CDR3 is built from 18 residues. The CDR3 spells CASSPQEAGARDQETQYF. In DNA, the CDR3 is TGTGCCAGCTCACCACAGGAAGCGGGGGCCCGTGATCAAGAGACCCAGTACTTC.

This clonotype has a handful of counts. V and J are TRBV5-1 and TRBJ1-1; 7 bases match TRBD1. V was pared by 5 bases and J by 1 base, with 8 bases of the junction left unmatched. The CDR3 length is 15 residues. CDR1 and CDR2 (germline): SGHRS, YFSETQ. The CDR3 DNA reads as TGCGCCAGCAGTAGTCGGGGACAGCAGAACACTGAAGCTTTCTTT. It encodes CASSSRGQQNTEAFF.

J is TRBJ1-1 and V is TRBV29-1; 7 bases line up with TRBD1. The trim removed 7 bases at V and 4 bases at J, leaving 12 bases unmatched. The CDR3 runs to 14 residues. Germline V gene lookup returns CDR1 SQVTM and CDR2 ANQGSEA. DNA for the CDR3: TGCAGCGGGGTCCGGGCCCCAGGGGGCACTGAAGCTTTCTTT. Its translation: CSGVRAPGGTEAFF.

This clonotype turned up a few times. The rearrangement links TRBV18 to TRBJ1-2; D not certain. CDR3 size: 13 residues. The V and J ends lost 6 bases and 1 base respectively, with 9 bases between them. Germline CDR1 is KGHSH and CDR2 is LQKENI. The CDR3 nucleotides are TGTGCCAGCTCCGTGCAGGTTAACTATGGCTACACCTTC. The encoded protein is CASSVQVNYGYTF. The whole variable domain, filled in from reference TRBV18 and TRBJ1-2, reads NAGVMQNPRHLVRRRGQEARLRCSPMKGHSHVYWYRQLPEEGLKFMVYLQKENIIDESGMPKERFSAEFPKEGPSILRIQQVVRGDSAAYFCASSVQVNYGYTFGSGTRLTVV.

In its sample, this clonotype was seen a few times. The rearrangement links TRBV15 to TRBJ2-3, with D possibly matching TRBD2 (5 bases). V was pared by 0 bases and J by 5 bases, with 12 bases between. Germline V lookup: CDR1 LNHNV, CDR2 YYDKDF (reference sequence). The CDR3 is made up of 15 amino acids. CDR3 region: CATSREPDSGDTQYF. Here the CDR3 DNA reads TGTGCCACCAGCAGAGAGCCGGACTCGGGAGATACGCAGTATTTT.

The chain carries TRBV5-1 and TRBJ2-5; the D gene is possibly TRBD1 (5 bases). The CDR3 has 14 residues. Germline V gives CDR1 SGHRS, CDR2 YFSETQ. Trimming took 4 bases from V and 2 from J, leaving 12 bases between them. CDR3 sequence reads: CASSISGYQETQYF. CDR3 in DNA: TGCGCCAGCAGCATATCAGGGTATCAAGAGACCCAGTACTTC.

The gene calls are TRBV11-2 and TRBJ1-6, with TRBD1 as a possible D gene (6 bases). This CDR3 comprises 18 residues. V was clipped by 4 bases and J by 4 bases, with 20 bases between them. CDR1 is SGHAT, CDR2 FQNNGV, per germline. CDR3 region: CASSSHPAGRGYNSPLHF. CDR3 sequence (DNA): TGTGCCAGCAGCTCCCACCCCGCTGGCAGGGGATATAATTCACCCCTCCACTTT.

The chain has TRBV2 and TRBJ2-1; 13 bases are a match to TRBD2. J lost 8 bases, V lost 4 bases, and 5 bases had no gene match. Germline lookup yields CDR1 SNHLY and CDR2 FYNNEI. CDR3 length: 15 residues. The CDR3 loop is CASSVLAGGPDEQFF. The CDR3 region has the DNA TGTGCCAGCAGTGTACTAGCGGGAGGGCCTGATGAGCAGTTCTTC.

V is TRBV5-1 and J is TRBJ2-5, with 7 bases identical to TRBD1. The germline CDR1 and CDR2 sequences are SGHRS and YFSETQ. The V gene end was trimmed by 4 bases and the J gene end by 2 bases; junction bases not matched to a gene: 11. The CDR3 covers 16 residues. The CDR3 loop is CASSVPPGQRQETQYF. The CDR3 DNA follows: TGCGCCAGCAGCGTCCCGCCGGGACAGAGACAAGAGACCCAGTACTTC.

DNA for the CDR3: TGTGCCAGCAGTTTCGGAATGTGGAACGAGCAGTACTTC. Residues: CASSFGMWNEQYF. The V call is TRBV12-3 or TRBV12-4, the J call TRBJ2-7; D is undetermined. This CDR3 is 13 amino acids long. V was clipped by 3 bases and J by 5 bases, with 11 bases between them.

The rearrangement uses TRBV28 and TRBJ2-7, with 9 positions matching TRBD1. J was trimmed by 0 bases and V by 6 bases; bases with no gene match: 21. Germline V gene data show CDR1 as MDHEN and CDR2 as SYDVKM. CDR3 size: 20 residues. The CDR3 loop is CASSPTGRPGQGWVSYEQYF. The CDR3 region has the DNA TGTGCCAGCAGCCCTACGGGCCGACCGGGACAGGGATGGGTCTCCTACGAGCAGTACTTC.

The chain carries TRBV3-1 and TRBJ2-3, with TRBD2 as a possible D gene (6 bases). Germline V gene data show CDR1 as LGHDT and CDR2 as YNNKEL (reference sequence). This CDR3 has 15 amino acids. The V gene lost 4 bases and the J gene lost 12 bases, with 23 bases spanning the gap. CDR3 sequence (DNA): TGTGCCAGCAGCCCTTTAGCGGAAACGGATCCTACACAGTATTTT. Protein product: CASSPLAETDPTQYF.

This sequence joins TRBV20-1 and TRBJ2-5; D perhaps matches TRBD2 (6 bases). Germline CDR1 is DFQATT and CDR2 is SNEGSKA (reference sequence). CDR3 length: 14 amino acids. The V end was cut by 0 bases, the J end by 11 bases, with 19 bases between. This chain's CDR3 is CSARDTALWGEQYF. The CDR3 nucleotides are TGCAGTGCTAGAGATACTGCTCTGTGGGGGGAGCAGTACTTC.

This clonotype has a handful of counts. This chain's CDR3 is CASGLGDRASGANVLTF. The CDR3 region has the DNA TGTGCTAGTGGTTTGGGCGACAGGGCCTCTGGGGCCAACGTCCTGACTTTC. The J gene is TRBJ2-6, the V gene TRBV12-5; 7 bases agree with TRBD1. The V and J ends lost 1 base and 0 bases, in that order; junction bases with no gene match: 3. From germline, CDR1 is LGHNT and CDR2 FRNRAP. CDR3 length: 17 residues. The full variable domain, its missing parts supplied by reference TRBV12-5 and TRBJ2-6, is DARVTQTPRHKVTEMGQEVTMRCQPILGHNTVFWYRQTMMQGLELLAYFRNRAPLDDSGMPKDRFSAEMPDATLATLKIQPSEPRDSAVYFCASGLGDRASGANVLTFGAGSRLTVL.

The rearrangement joins TRBV5-1 to TRBJ2-3; D not resolved. This CDR3 comprises 13 residues. With 8 bases removed from V and 6 bases from J, the gap between germline ends came to 16 bases. Germline V gene lookup returns CDR1 SGHRS and CDR2 YFSETQ. The CDR3: CASLADPGDTQYF. The CDR3 coding sequence is TGCGCCAGTCTGGCAGATCCGGGTGATACGCAGTATTTT.